The clone carrying this T cell receptor (beta chain) was observed a handful of times. In the original analysis: Estimated nucleated cell counts came from reference gene primer amplification. Method: immunoSEQ multiplex PCR; TCRdb's copy keeps in-frame clones and lacks some. V and J calls and clone size come straight from that table; D and trimming were deduced from the DNA. The sample yields around 73,000 clones, approximately 71% seen once. This entry comes from a study of blood T cell repertoires in COVID-19. Whole-study context: Whether acute or convalescent, the COVID-19 samples came from the United States, Italy and Spain. PBMCs, B-cell-depleted T cells, or T cells provided the cDNA or gDNA that made up the material.

The Seattle patients, enrolled during active infection, were followed longitudinally. Trimming removed 6 bases from V and 5 bases from J, with 13 bases in between. CDR1 and CDR2 (germline): SNHLY, FYNNEI. CDR3 size: 13 residues. Sequenced: peripheral blood. The chain has TRBV2 and TRBJ1-2; D is perhaps TRBD1 (5 bases). The origin of this receptor is a man between 70 and 80 years old with COVID-19, enrolled during active disease. This CDR3 is CASREQDLYGYTF. CDR3 coding DNA: TGTGCCAGCAGGGAACAGGATTTGTATGGCTACACCTTC.